One and the same sample provided the 2 T cell receptor beta chains below, sequenced in a study of identical twins (dated by TCRdb to about 2016). The library came from 5' RACE. Sequencing was performed on an Illumina HiSeq 2000. TCRdb reran the public reads through fastp at Q25 and MiXCR, keeping productive beta chains. Duplicate CDR3 protein sequences are folded into a single record with the most common DNA and genes. In this sample the table shows approximately 240,000 distinct CDR3 sequences, around an eighth of which occur a single time. The ten most abundant clones make up 8.5% to 10% of the sample. The sample consisted of memory (CD45RO+) T cells sorted from blood. What the cell subset or site label conveys for this sample: CD45RO+ enriched T cells. The receptors originated from a young woman in good health.

V gene TRBV11-2 combines with J gene TRBJ1-6; the D is unclear. Germline V CDR1 and CDR2: SGHAT, FQNNGV. The V and J ends lost 0 bases and 10 bases respectively, with 13 bases between them. This CDR3 region has 15 residues. In nucleotides, the CDR3 is TGTGCCAGCAGCTTAGAGGCATTTAGGGAGTCACCCCTCCACTTT. Protein product: CASSLEAFRESPLHF.

The sample holds a few counts of this clonotype. V gene TRBV6-2 or TRBV6-3 combines with J gene TRBJ2-2, with D possibly TRBD1 on 6 matching bases. This CDR3 region has 14 residues. Trimming left V 5 bases short and J 7 bases short, with 14 bases between. Per the germline V gene, CDR1 is MNHEY and CDR2 is SVGEGT. CDR3 loop: CASSPQGLSGELFF. The CDR3, as DNA: TGTGCCAGCAGTCCCCAGGGGTTAAGCGGGGAGCTGTTTTTT.